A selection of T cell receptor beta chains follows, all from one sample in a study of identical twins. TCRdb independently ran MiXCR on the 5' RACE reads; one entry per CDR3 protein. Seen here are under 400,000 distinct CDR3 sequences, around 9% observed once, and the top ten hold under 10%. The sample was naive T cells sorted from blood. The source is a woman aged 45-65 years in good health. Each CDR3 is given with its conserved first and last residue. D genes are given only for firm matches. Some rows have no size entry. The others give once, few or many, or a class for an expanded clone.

CDR3 protein: CSDRAGTDTQYF
D gene: NA
V gene: TRBV29-1
J gene: TRBJ2-3
clone size: many

CDR3 protein: CASRIRLVSDTQYF
D gene: NA
V gene: TRBV27
J gene: TRBJ2-3
clone size: few

CDR3 protein: CASSLLADINQPQHF
D gene: NA
V gene: TRBV12-3/TRBV12-4
J gene: TRBJ1-5
clone size: few

CDR3 protein: CASSSLLGARGEKLFF
D gene: NA
V gene: TRBV12-3/TRBV12-4
J gene: TRBJ1-4
clone size: few

CDR3 protein: CSVLRDRAYEQYF
D gene: TRBD1
V gene: TRBV29-1
J gene: TRBJ2-7
clone size: few

CDR3 protein: CSAPGTDSNQPQHF
D gene: TRBD1
V gene: TRBV20-1
J gene: TRBJ1-5
clone size: few

CDR3 protein: CASDEMGSPYNEQFF
D gene: NA
V gene: TRBV25-1
J gene: TRBJ2-1
clone size: many

CDR3 protein: CASSFTSGYTF
D gene: NA
V gene: TRBV12-3/TRBV12-4
J gene: TRBJ1-2
clone size: few

CDR3 protein: CSVERQATNEKLFF
D gene: NA
V gene: TRBV29-1
J gene: TRBJ1-4
clone size: NA

CDR3 protein: CASSLLAGAYEQYF
D gene: TRBD2
V gene: TRBV12-3/TRBV12-4
J gene: TRBJ2-7
clone size: many

CDR3 protein: CSVEELTVSSYEQYF
D gene: NA
V gene: TRBV29-1
J gene: TRBJ2-7
clone size: many

CDR3 protein: CASSLGQGRSTDTQYF
D gene: TRBD1
V gene: TRBV6-6
J gene: TRBJ2-3
clone size: many

CDR3 protein: CATSDPRRAGPYNEQFF
D gene: TRBD2
V gene: TRBV24-1
J gene: TRBJ2-1
clone size: many

CDR3 protein: CASSPPGDTEAFF
D gene: NA
V gene: TRBV3-1
J gene: TRBJ1-1
clone size: many

CDR3 protein: CASSAGQWDGYEQYF
D gene: NA
V gene: TRBV6-5
J gene: TRBJ2-7
clone size: NA

CDR3 protein: CASSLIGTSAFNEQFF
D gene: TRBD2
V gene: TRBV28
J gene: TRBJ2-1
clone size: many

CDR3 protein: CASSSRTPGANVLTF
D gene: NA
V gene: TRBV27
J gene: TRBJ2-6
clone size: NA

CDR3 protein: CASSSWTSGRREQYF
D gene: TRBD2
V gene: TRBV7-2
J gene: TRBJ2-7
clone size: few

CDR3 protein: CASSQALPGVSYNEQFF
D gene: NA
V gene: TRBV3-1
J gene: TRBJ2-1
clone size: few

CDR3 protein: CASSLDASRGTEAFF
D gene: NA
V gene: TRBV12-3/TRBV12-4
J gene: TRBJ1-1
clone size: NA

CDR3 protein: CASSYFGGMNTEAFF
D gene: NA
V gene: TRBV6-5
J gene: TRBJ1-1
clone size: NA

CDR3 protein: CASSSGQGRKYF
D gene: TRBD1
V gene: TRBV7-9
J gene: TRBJ2-7
clone size: many